Shown below are 23 T cell receptor beta chains from a single sample sequenced in a study of cytomegalovirus exposure and HLA in healthy donors. 60 Vbeta and 13 Jbeta primers were used in PCR. Some clones are missing from TCRdb's copy, which holds only in-frame ones; the method was immunoSEQ multiplex PCR. The table lists 98,000 or so clones, roughly 72% of them singletons, with about 5.4% in the top ten. The material sequenced was PBMCs. Receptor source: a woman between 18 and 29 years old in good health and CMV-seropositive.

The chain recombines TRBV30 with TRBJ2-6; TRBD1 matches at 7 bases. CDR1 and CDR2 from the germline V gene are GTSNPN and SVGIG (reference sequence). This CDR3 has 18 residues. V trimming: 5 bases; J trimming: 4 bases; junction bases outside the gene matches: 17. The CDR3 DNA sequence: TGTGCCTGGGGGGGAACCGGGACAGCCTCGGGCGGGGCCAACGTCCTGACTTTC. This translates into CAWGGTGTASGGANVLTF.

The V and J genes are TRBV28 and TRBJ1-5, with D uncertain. This CDR3 is 14 amino acids long. V shed 4 bases and J shed 6 bases, with 13 bases lying between them. The germline CDR1 and CDR2 sequences are MDHEN and SYDVKM. In DNA form, the CDR3 reads TGTGCCAGCAGTTCGACTGTCTTGGGTCAGCCCCAGCATTTT. Translated: CASSSTVLGQPQHF.

In DNA, the CDR3 is TGTGCCATCAGTGAGGACAGGGGGAGTACGCAGTATTTT. Its protein is CAISEDRGSTQYF. The chain carries TRBV10-3 and TRBJ2-3; 9 bases line up with TRBD1. V lost 2 bases and J lost 8; bases outside the gene matches: 2. This CDR3 spans 13 amino acids. The germline gives CDR1 ENHRY, CDR2 SYGVKD.

The chain joins TRBV9 to TRBJ2-7; D is unclear. Trimming stripped 4 bases from V and 5 bases from J, with 19 bases between. From germline, CDR1 is SGDLS and CDR2 YYNGEE. CDR3 length equals 15 residues. The CDR3 DNA sequence: TGTGCCAGCAGCATTCGGGTTCGCTGGATCCACGAGCAGTACTTC. Translating it yields CASSIRVRWIHEQYF.

This clone is a singleton in its sample. The CDR3 DNA follows: TGTGCCAGCAGTCCAGACAGGGCTAGCAATCAGCCCCAGCATTTT. This encodes CASSPDRASNQPQHF. The chain combines TRBV7-2 with TRBJ1-5, with 7 positions matching TRBD1. Germline values: CDR1 SGHTA, CDR2 FQGNSA. V lost 6 bases to trimming and J lost 0 bases; unmatched junction nucleotides: 5. The CDR3 covers 15 residues.

The chain employs TRBV7-3 and TRBJ2-1, with TRBD2 identical over 11 bases. CDR1 is SGHTA, CDR2 FQGTGA, per germline. Trimming took 2 bases from V and 8 from J; bases not matched to a gene: 5. The CDR3 runs 15 residues. CDR3 nucleotides: TGTGCCAGCAGCTTAGGACTAGCGGGCAACGATGAGCAGTTCTTC. Amino acids: CASSLGLAGNDEQFF. Full variable domain (remainder filled in from reference TRBV7-3 and TRBJ2-1): GAGVSQTPSNKVTEKGKYVELRCDPISGHTALYWYRQSLGQGPEFLIYFQGTGAADDSGLPNDRFFAVRPEGSVSTLKIQRTERGDSAVYLCASSLGLAGNDEQFFGPGTRLTVL.

A few counts support this clone. The chain has TRBV2 and TRBJ2-7; the D is unclear. V lost 3 bases, J lost 2 bases, and 8 bases lay in between. CDR3 size: 13 residues. Germline CDR1 is SNHLY and CDR2 is FYNNEI. The CDR3 DNA sequence: TGTGCCAGCAGTGATTTCCAAACCTACGAGCAGTACTTC. Translation gives CASSDFQTYEQYF.

The chain employs TRBV10-3 and TRBJ2-3; 8 positions agree with TRBD2. The CDR3 totals 16 residues. After removal of 2 bases from V and 9 bases from J, the junction contained 13 bases not matched to a gene. Per the germline V gene, CDR1 is ENHRY and CDR2 is SYGVKD. CDR3 coding DNA: TGTGCCATCAGTGAGCTGGTAGCGGGACCCCTGGGGACGCAGTATTTT. It specifies CAISELVAGPLGTQYF.

The V call is TRBV1, the J call TRBJ1-5. TRBV1 is annotated as a pseudogene. There are 11 residues in the CDR3. Here the CDR3 DNA reads TGCACCAGCAACCGGAATCAGCCCCAGCATTTT. As protein: CTSNRNQPQHF.

The chain uses TRBV30 and TRBJ1-6; TRBD1 matches at 8 bases. J lost 1 base, V lost 4 bases, and 15 bases had no gene match. CDR1 and CDR2 from the germline V gene are GTSNPN and SVGIG (reference sequence). The CDR3 runs to 19 residues. The CDR3 protein is CAWTGSLLQGGSYNSPLHF. For the CDR3, the DNA is TGTGCCTGGACTGGGAGTTTATTACAGGGGGGTTCCTATAATTCACCCCTCCACTTT. The full variable domain, completed using reference TRBV30 and TRBJ1-6, is SQTIHQWPATLVQPVGSPLSLECTVEGTSNPNLYWYRQAAGRGLQLLFYSVGIGQISSEVPQNLSASRPQDRQFILSSKKLLLSDSGFYLCAWTGSLLQGGSYNSPLHFGNGTRLTVT.

This clone was counted between two and nine times. The gene calls are TRBV2 and TRBJ1-5; the match to TRBD1 covers 8 bases. V shed 2 bases, J shed 9 bases, and the junction held 12 bases outside the gene matches. This CDR3 has 16 residues. Germline V gives CDR1 SNHLY, CDR2 FYNNEI. The CDR3 DNA sequence: TGTGCCAGCAGTGAAAACGGACAGGGTCGGCTATCGCCCCAGCATTTT. Amino acid sequence: CASSENGQGRLSPQHF.

The chain uses TRBV28 and TRBJ1-4; a weak D match, TRBD1 (5 bases). Germline CDR1 and CDR2: MDHEN and SYDVKM. V was shortened by 10 bases and J by 8 bases, with 17 bases between the two germline ends. CDR3 length: 13 amino acids. Here the CDR3 DNA reads TGTGCCATCAGAGGACACGTTCGGGAAAAACTGTTTTTT. Translated, it gives CAIRGHVREKLFF.

The DNA for the CDR3 is TGTGCCAGCAGCCCGCACATCCTAGCGGGAGGGGGCAATGAGCAGTTCTTC. This gives the protein CASSPHILAGGGNEQFF. The genes are TRBV9 and TRBJ2-1; TRBD2 matches 12 bases. V lost 4 bases, J lost 6 bases, and 11 bases stayed unmatched. CDR3 length equals 17 residues. Germline loops: CDR1 SGDLS, CDR2 YYNGEE.

CDR3 sequence reads: CASSLRGSGNEQFF. CDR3 DNA sequence: TGCGCCAGCAGCTTGAGGGGGTCGGGGAATGAGCAGTTCTTC. The V and J genes are TRBV5-1 and TRBJ2-1, with a tentative D call TRBD1 (6 bases). Germline assignment: CDR1 SGHRS and CDR2 YFSETQ. This CDR3 has 14 amino acids. The V end was cut by 1 base, the J end by 7 bases, with 12 bases between. Filled out from reference TRBV5-1 and TRBJ2-1, the complete variable domain reads KAGVTQTPRYLIKTRGQQVTLSCSPISGHRSVSWYQQTPGQGLQFLFEYFSETQRNKGNFPGRFSGRQFSNSRSEMNVSTLELGDSALYLCASSLRGSGNEQFFGPGTRLTVL.

The V call is TRBV27, the J call TRBJ1-1, with D possibly being TRBD1 (6 bases). V lost 4 bases and J 1 base, leaving 7 bases between the germline ends. The V gene's germline CDR1 is MNHEY and CDR2 SMNVEV (reference sequence). The CDR3 is made up of 13 amino acids. The CDR3 nucleotides read TGTGCCAGCAGTTACAGGGAGAACACTGAAGCTTTCTTT. This codes for CASSYRENTEAFF.

The chain employs TRBV30 and TRBJ2-1; D is possibly TRBD1 (5 bases). V lost 8 bases, J lost 1 base, and 18 bases lay in between. Germline-derived CDR1 and CDR2 are GTSNPN and SVGIG (reference sequence). The CDR3 contains 15 residues. CDR3 region: CAGKIDSGSYNEQFF. CDR3 nucleotide sequence: TGTGCCGGAAAAATCGACAGTGGTTCCTACAATGAGCAGTTCTTC.

The J gene is TRBJ2-7, the V gene TRBV4-1, with a weak D call TRBD2 (5 bases). The CDR3 extends over 13 amino acids. The V end was cut by 0 bases, the J end by 3 bases, with 6 bases between. Germline V CDR1 and CDR2: MGHRA, YSYEKL. The CDR3 DNA is TGCGCCAGCAGCCAAGATCGGGGCTACGAGCAGTACTTC. Amino acids: CASSQDRGYEQYF.

The gene calls are TRBV6-1 and TRBJ1-2; maybe TRBD1 (6 bases). The CDR3 totals 13 residues. V was shortened by 4 bases and J by 8 bases, with 14 bases between the two germline ends. Germline assignment: CDR1 MNHNS and CDR2 SASEGT. The CDR3 spells CASSGGQMSGYTF. The CDR3, as DNA: TGTGCCAGCAGTGGGGGACAAATGAGCGGCTACACCTTC.

The V and J genes are TRBV7-8 and TRBJ2-6; TRBD2 is a possible D gene (6 bases). Germline values: CDR1 SGHVS, CDR2 FQNEAQ. The ends were cut back, 5 bases at V and 1 base at J, with 12 bases in the middle. The CDR3 has 16 amino acids. The CDR3 protein is CASSERRGSGANVLTF. The CDR3 region has the DNA TGTGCCAGCAGCGAACGGAGGGGATCTGGGGCCAACGTCCTGACTTTC.

Here the CDR3 reads CATSPRASRNEQFF. Here the CDR3 DNA reads TGTGCCACCAGCCCCCGTGCTAGCCGCAATGAGCAGTTCTTC. V and J are TRBV15 and TRBJ2-1, with D tentatively TRBD2 (5 bases). The ends were cut back, 5 bases at V and 6 bases at J, with 14 bases in the middle. CDR1 is LNHNV, CDR2 YYDKDF, per germline (reference sequence). This CDR3 comprises 14 residues.

This sequence joins TRBV10-3 and TRBJ2-1; TRBD2 aligns across 9 bases. The CDR3 is 13 residues long. The junction had 4 bases not matched to a gene; V was cut back by 7 bases and J by 6 bases. Germline V gives CDR1 ENHRY, CDR2 SYGVKD. CDR3 nucleotide sequence: TGTGCCATCACTAGGACTAGCGTCAATGAGCAGTTCTTC. Encoded protein: CAITRTSVNEQFF.

The chain recombines TRBV30 with TRBJ2-1, with 10 bases identical to TRBD2. The CDR3 is made up of 14 amino acids. Trimming removed 0 bases from V and 8 bases from J; junction bases left unmatched: 4. The V gene's germline CDR1 is GTSNPN and CDR2 SVGIG (reference sequence). The CDR3 spells CAWSVSGRAHEQFF. CDR3 nucleotides: TGTGCCTGGAGTGTAAGCGGGAGGGCCCATGAGCAGTTCTTC.

The rearrangement links TRBV28 to TRBJ1-1; the D is unclear. Trimming left V 7 bases short and J 1 base short, with 16 bases between. The CDR3 extends over 15 amino acids. Germline CDR1 reads MDHEN; CDR2 reads SYDVKM. CDR3 residues: CASNLGQPANTEAFF. The CDR3 nucleotides are TGTGCCAGCAATCTGGGCCAGCCAGCGAACACTGAAGCTTTCTTT.